Below are 32 T cell receptor beta chains sequenced from a single sample in a study of T cells in Graves' hyperthyroidism and ophthalmopathy. RNA transcripts served as the template for amplifying TCR beta CDR3 regions. RT-PCR in the first round (using the HTBI primer set) targeted the TCR CDR3. TCRdb used MiXCR to reprocess the multiplex PCR reads, holding one entry per CDR3 protein. The sample lists hundreds of thousands of distinct CDR3 sequences, about 45% occurring once. The specimen sequenced was peripheral blood or thyroid tissue (not recorded which). These receptors all come from an adult man with Graves' disease, either hyperthyroidism or ophthalmopathy (not recorded which).

V usage is TRBV6-1 and J usage is TRBJ1-1, with D hard to call. Trimming left V 5 bases short and J 4 bases short, with 14 bases between. Germline CDR1 reads MNHNS; CDR2 reads SASEGT. The CDR3 consists of 14 residues. DNA for the CDR3: TGTGCCAGCAGTCCTCAAGGGATCGGCACTGAAGCTTTCTTT. Translating it yields CASSPQGIGTEAFF.

V and J are TRBV2 and TRBJ2-2; 12 bases fit TRBD2. CDR1 and CDR2 (germline): SNHLY, FYNNEI. V dropped 5 bases and J dropped 7; count of bases not matched to a gene: 5. The CDR3 length is 15 residues. The CDR3 sequence is CASSPSGGVSGELFF. The CDR3 bases are TGTGCCAGCAGTCCTAGCGGGGGGGTCAGCGGGGAGCTGTTTTTT.

This clonotype was picked up a small number of times. This chain uses TRBV9 with TRBJ1-1, with unresolved D. The CDR3 is 14 amino acids. With 2 bases removed from V and 2 bases from J, the gap between germline ends came to 10 bases. Germline-derived CDR1 and CDR2 are SGDLS and YYNGEE. This CDR3 is CASSVGNSNTEAFF. The DNA of the CDR3 is TGTGCCAGCAGCGTCGGGAACAGTAACACTGAAGCTTTCTTT.

The chain links TRBV7-9 to TRBJ1-1, with TRBD1 matching over 8 bases. The J segment lost 2 bases and the V segment lost 0 bases, leaving 5 bases of the junction unmatched. Germline assignment: CDR1 SEHNR and CDR2 FQNEAQ (reference sequence). This CDR3 region has 16 residues. This CDR3 reads CASSLAGGTGNTEAFF. The CDR3 DNA reads as TGTGCCAGCAGCTTAGCGGGGGGGACAGGAAACACTGAAGCTTTCTTT. Full variable domain (outside the CDR3, taken from reference TRBV7-9 and TRBJ1-1): DTGVSQNPRHKITKRGQNVTFRCDPISEHNRLYWYRQTLGQGPEFLTYFQNEAQLEKSRLLSDRFSAERPKGSFSTLEIQRTEQGDSAMYLCASSLAGGTGNTEAFFGQGTRLTVV.

CDR3 nucleotides: TGTGCCACTCAACAGGGGGCTTACGAGCAGTACTTC. The encoded protein is CATQQGAYEQYF. The chain is built from TRBV15 and TRBJ2-7, with TRBD1 matching 9 bases. CDR3 length: 12 amino acids. Germline V CDR1 and CDR2: LNHNV, YYDKDF (reference sequence). Germline trimming cut 9 bases from V and 4 bases from J; bases unmatched to any gene: 4.

This clonotype appeared many times. The chain employs TRBV5-1 and TRBJ1-2; D uncertain. CDR1 is SGHRS and CDR2 is YFSETQ in the germline V gene. The V and J ends lost 2 bases and 8 bases respectively, with 16 bases between them. The CDR3 is 14 amino acids. This CDR3 is CASSFGTEMLGYTF. The CDR3 DNA sequence: TGCGCCAGCAGCTTCGGAACGGAGATGCTGGGCTACACCTTC.

The rearrangement links TRBV20-1 to TRBJ2-5; 9 bases align to TRBD2. The CDR3 is made up of 17 amino acids. The V gene's germline CDR1 is DFQATT and CDR2 SNEGSKA (reference sequence). J was trimmed by 0 bases and V by 0 bases; bases with no gene match: 8. The CDR3 DNA reads TGCAGTGCTAGAGATGGTTCGACTAGCGGATACCAAGAGACCCAGTACTTC. It translates to CSARDGSTSGYQETQYF.

This clonotype appeared a few times. The chain links TRBV25-1 to TRBJ1-5, with no clear D. This CDR3 has 13 residues. Germline CDR1 reads MGHDK; CDR2 reads SYGVNS. CDR3 DNA: TGTGCTAGGGAGCCGGGGAGCAATCAGCCCCAGCATTTT. It codes for CAREPGSNQPQHF.

The rearrangement uses TRBV2 and TRBJ1-5; 9 bases map to TRBD1. The germline gives CDR1 SNHLY, CDR2 FYNNEI. The CDR3 runs 14 residues. The CDR3 nucleotides read TGTGCTAAACCGGACAGGGGTTTCGATCAGCCCCAGCATTTT. This sequence encodes CAKPDRGFDQPQHF.

This sequence joins TRBV24-1 and TRBJ1-2, with a tentative D call TRBD1 (5 bases). The V gene's germline CDR1 is KGHDR and CDR2 SFDVKD. Trimming left V 5 bases short and J 6 bases short, with 12 bases between. CDR3 length equals 13 residues. CDR3 nucleotides: TGTGCCACCAGTGGTAACCGGGGCAATGGCTACACCTTC. Translated, it gives CATSGNRGNGYTF.

The table lists this clonotype with many counts. This chain uses TRBV2 with TRBJ1-1; D gene unclear. This CDR3 is built from 14 residues. The V end was cut by 3 bases, the J end by 5 bases, with 13 bases between. In germline, CDR1 is SNHLY, CDR2 FYNNEI. CDR3 region: CASSDRVSKTEAFF. For the CDR3, the DNA is TGTGCCAGCAGTGATCGGGTCAGTAAGACTGAAGCTTTCTTT. Full variable domain (remainder filled in from reference TRBV2 and TRBJ1-1): EPEVTQTPSHQVTQMGQEVILRCVPISNHLYFYWYRQILGQKVEFLVSFYNNEISEKSEIFDDQFSVERPDGSNFTLKIRSTKLEDSAMYFCASSDRVSKTEAFFGQGTRLTVV.

The V and J genes are TRBV7-8 and TRBJ1-6; D gene uncertain. Trimming left V 1 base short and J 6 bases short, with 13 bases between. The CDR3 consists of 16 residues. The germline gives CDR1 SGHVS, CDR2 FQNEAQ. The CDR3 loop reads CASSLVWSGSNSPLHF. As DNA, the CDR3 is TGTGCCAGCAGCTTAGTCTGGTCGGGCTCTAATTCACCCCTCCACTTT.

This clonotype showed up just once. The chain recombines TRBV7-8 with TRBJ2-2; 7 bases fit TRBD2. Germline V gives CDR1 SGHVS, CDR2 FQNEAQ. The CDR3 runs to 17 residues. Trimming cost V 2 bases and J 4 bases; bases outside gene matches: 10. The CDR3 DNA is TGTGCCAGCAGCTTATATTTTGGGGGGGTGGGCACCGGGGAGCTGTTTTTT. As protein: CASSLYFGGVGTGELFF.

This clonotype was recorded at least ten times. The V call is TRBV15, the J call TRBJ2-5, with TRBD1 identical over 8 bases. CDR1 is LNHNV and CDR2 is YYDKDF in the germline V gene (reference sequence). V dropped 3 bases and J dropped 3; count of bases not matched to a gene: 9. The CDR3 is made up of 16 amino acids. The CDR3 DNA is TGTGCCACCAGCAGGGAAACGCAGGGGGCGGAAGAGACCCAGTACTTC. Translating it yields CATSRETQGAEETQYF.

The chain carries TRBV29-1 and TRBJ1-3; D is uncertain. V lost 7 bases to trimming and J lost 2 bases, with 12 bases between them. Germline CDR1 reads SQVTM; CDR2 reads ANQGSEA. CDR3 length: 13 residues. In DNA form, the CDR3 reads TGCAGCGCCGCATTCGGGACTGGAAACACCATATATTTT. Translation gives CSAAFGTGNTIYF.

V gene TRBV7-3 combines with J gene TRBJ2-7; D remains unclear. The CDR3 has 13 amino acids. CDR1 is SGHTA and CDR2 is FQGTGA in the germline V gene. The ends were cut back, 5 bases at V and 0 bases at J, with 8 bases in the middle. CDR3 DNA: TGTGCCAGCAGCCAGACAAGCTCCTACGAGCAGTACTTC. It is translated as CASSQTSSYEQYF.

This chain joins TRBV28 and TRBJ1-4; D possibly corresponds to TRBD1 (6 bases). CDR1 and CDR2 from the germline V gene are MDHEN and SYDVKM. CDR3 size: 15 residues. V dropped 2 bases and J dropped 7 bases, with 14 bases sitting between them. CDR3 coding DNA: TGTGCCAGCAGTTTACTTGGGGGCCTGGGTGAAAAACTGTTTTTT. Its protein product is CASSLLGGLGEKLFF.

In its sample, this clonotype was seen once. The chain has TRBV25-1 and TRBJ2-7, with a possible D match to TRBD1 (6 bases). The germline gives CDR1 MGHDK, CDR2 SYGVNS. This CDR3 is 14 amino acids long. V was cut by 10 bases and J by 2 bases, with 18 bases left in between. CDR3 loop: CATSSWDKTYEQYF. The CDR3 region has the DNA TGTGCCACCAGCTCGTGGGACAAAACCTACGAGCAGTACTTC.

This clonotype was recorded at least ten times. The rearrangement joins TRBV29-1 to TRBJ1-1; 7 positions agree with TRBD1. Trimming cost V 7 bases and J 10 bases; bases outside gene matches: 15. Germline V gene data show CDR1 as SQVTM and CDR2 as ANQGSEA. The length of the CDR3 is 13 residues. CDR3 sequence: CSANLDRAEGAFF. Written as DNA, the CDR3 is TGCAGCGCCAACTTAGACAGGGCGGAGGGAGCTTTCTTT.

The chain combines TRBV29-1 with TRBJ2-5, with TRBD1 matching over 11 bases. The tail of the sequence fits TRBJ2-7 better, so the J call may be wrong. The CDR3 is made up of 14 amino acids. The germline V gene encodes CDR1 SQVTM and CDR2 ANQGSEA. The DNA of the CDR3 is TGCAGCGTGGGACAGGGGGTCTCGACCTACGAGCAGTACTTC. Its protein is CSVGQGVSTYEQYF.

The chain joins TRBV6-1 to TRBJ2-7; D not certain. The ends were cut back, 6 bases at V and 1 base at J, with 10 bases in the middle. Germline values: CDR1 MNHNS, CDR2 SASEGT. The CDR3 is 13 amino acids. The DNA for the CDR3 is TGTGCCAGCAGGCGACGGAATTCCTACGAGCAGTACTTC. This codes for CASRRRNSYEQYF.

The CDR3 DNA follows: TGTGCCAGCAGAGAGGCAGGGGGCGATGGCTACACCTTC. Translating it yields CASREAGGDGYTF. The gene calls are TRBV25-1 and TRBJ1-2, with TRBD1 identical over 8 bases. Germline CDR1 is MGHDK and CDR2 is SYGVNS. J was trimmed by 6 bases and V by 6 bases; bases with no gene match: 6. CDR3 length: 13 residues.

The CDR3 region has the DNA TGTGCCAGCAGCTTACGTAATCGGGGCACTGAAGCTTTCTTT. Translated: CASSLRNRGTEAFF. The chain couples TRBV11-2 to TRBJ1-1; no clear D. The CDR3 runs to 14 residues. Germline CDR1 and CDR2: SGHAT and FQNNGV. Trimming cost V 2 bases and J 4 bases, with 11 bases left between them.

In its sample, this clonotype was seen many times. The chain has TRBV29-1 and TRBJ1-2, with D possibly TRBD1 on 5 matching bases. Per germline, CDR1 SQVTM and CDR2 ANQGSEA. The germline V and J ends were trimmed by 2 bases and 4 bases, with 17 bases remaining between them. The CDR3 runs 15 residues. The DNA for the CDR3 is TGCAGCGTTGAACGGGGCAGAACCTACTCCTATGGCTACACCTTC. Its translation is CSVERGRTYSYGYTF.

This clonotype was observed many times. The CDR3 reads CSVAEGTGYGYTF. In DNA, the CDR3 is TGCAGCGTTGCGGAAGGGACGGGTTATGGCTACACCTTC. The V and J genes are TRBV29-1 and TRBJ1-2; possibly TRBD1 for D (5 bases). The length of the CDR3 is 13 residues. Germline CDR1 and CDR2: SQVTM and ANQGSEA. The V end lost 4 bases, the J end lost 5 bases, and 14 bases lay between the germline ends.

A remark on this clonotype: Possible read error: a much larger clone is one base away. The chain links TRBV25-1 to TRBJ1-1; no reliable D call. Germline loops: CDR1 MGHDK, CDR2 SYGVNS. This CDR3 region has 16 residues. This CDR3 is CTSSDGVALGDTEAFF. The DNA for the CDR3 is TGTACCAGCAGTGACGGGGTGGCTTTGGGCGACACTGAAGCTTTCTTT.

This clonotype is a singleton in its sample. This chain links TRBV2 with TRBJ2-5; D remains ambiguous. This CDR3 is built from 13 residues. Trimming removed 5 bases from V and 9 bases from J, with 16 bases in between. The germline V gene encodes CDR1 SNHLY and CDR2 FYNNEI. CDR3 amino acids: CASSSALRQPQYF. CDR3 coding DNA: TGTGCCAGCAGTTCGGCCCTACGGCAGCCCCAGTACTTC.

The V and J genes are TRBV25-1 and TRBJ1-4, with a weak D call TRBD1 (5 bases). V gave up 7 bases and J gave up 4 bases, with 19 bases separating them. Per the germline V gene, CDR1 is MGHDK and CDR2 is SYGVNS. CDR3 size: 16 residues. CDR3: CASNQGVGLSNEKLFF. As DNA, the CDR3 is TGTGCCAGCAACCAGGGTGTGGGACTGAGTAATGAAAAACTGTTTTTT.

The chain uses TRBV19 and TRBJ1-2; D perhaps matches TRBD1 (5 bases). Germline V gene data show CDR1 as LNHDA and CDR2 as SQIVND (reference sequence). The CDR3 contains 14 residues. V shed 0 bases and J shed 7 bases, with 12 bases lying between them. CDR3 nucleotide sequence: TGTGCCAGTAGTATAGAGGGGACCCCCTTTGGCTACACCTTC. Protein: CASSIEGTPFGYTF.

This clonotype turned up a few times. The chain is built from TRBV6-4 and TRBJ2-2; D is undetermined. Trimming left V 2 bases short and J 5 bases short, with 12 bases between. CDR1 is MRHNA and CDR2 is SNTAGT in the germline V gene. The CDR3 loop spans 15 amino acids. The CDR3 sequence: CASSDRRVWTGELFF. The CDR3 DNA is TGTGCCAGCAGTGACAGAAGGGTTTGGACCGGGGAGCTGTTTTTT.

The genes are TRBV10-2 and TRBJ2-5; 9 bases are a match to TRBD1. The germline V gene encodes CDR1 WSHSY and CDR2 SAAADI. The CDR3 length is 15 residues. V dropped 5 bases and J dropped 0; count of bases not matched to a gene: 4. The CDR3 spells CASSQQGANQETQYF. In DNA, the CDR3 is TGCGCCAGCAGTCAACAGGGGGCAAACCAAGAGACCCAGTACTTC.

This clonotype was seen a handful of times. The rearrangement uses TRBV9 and TRBJ2-5, with unresolved D. The CDR3 is 16 amino acids. The germline CDR1 and CDR2 sequences are SGDLS and YYNGEE. Deletions cut 1 base from V and 2 bases from J, with 15 bases between. This CDR3 is CASSVRWSQAQETQYF. CDR3 sequence (DNA): TGTGCCAGCAGCGTAAGGTGGAGCCAGGCGCAAGAGACCCAGTACTTC. Looking up the rest from reference TRBV9 and TRBJ2-5 gives the full variable domain: DSGVTQTPKHLITATGQRVTLRCSPRSGDLSVYWYQQSLDQGLQFLIQYYNGEERAKGNILERFSAQQFPDLHSELNLSSLELGDSALYFCASSVRWSQAQETQYFGPGTRLLVL.